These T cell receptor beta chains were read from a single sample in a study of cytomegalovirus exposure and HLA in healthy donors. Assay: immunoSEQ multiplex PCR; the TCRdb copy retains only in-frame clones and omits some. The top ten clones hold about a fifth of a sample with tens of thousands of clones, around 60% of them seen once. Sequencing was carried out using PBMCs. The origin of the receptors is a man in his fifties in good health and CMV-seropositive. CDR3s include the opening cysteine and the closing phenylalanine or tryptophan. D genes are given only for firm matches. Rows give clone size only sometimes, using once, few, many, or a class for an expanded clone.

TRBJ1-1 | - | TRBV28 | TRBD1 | TGTGCCAGCAGCCTTTCTCGGACAGGCGGCACTGAAGCTTTCTTT | CASSLSRTGGTEAFF
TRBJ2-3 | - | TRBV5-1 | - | TGCGCCAGCAGCTTGGGTGGCAGGGCGTCCAGGGATACGCAGTATTTT | CASSLGGRASRDTQYF
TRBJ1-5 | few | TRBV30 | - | TGTGCCTGGAGTGTACAGGGTGATCAGCCCCAGCATTTT | CAWSVQGDQPQHF
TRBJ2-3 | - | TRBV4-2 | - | TGTGCCAGCAGCCAAACCCCCCGGGCGCAGTATTTT | CASSQTPRAQYF
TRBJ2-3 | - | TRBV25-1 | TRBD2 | TGTGCCAGCAGTGACGCACTAGCGGGTATCACAGATACGCAGTATTTT | CASSDALAGITDTQYF
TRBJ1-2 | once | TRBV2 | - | TGTGCCAGCGCCAGGGCGAGTGGCTACACCTTC | CASARASGYTF
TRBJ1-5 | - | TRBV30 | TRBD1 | TGTGCCTGGAGCCGGGACAGGGGCCATTTAGTGCATCAGCCCCAGCATTTT | CAWSRDRGHLVHQPQHF
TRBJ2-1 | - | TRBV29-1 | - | TGCAGCGCTACAGCTTTAGCGCTCTACAATGAGCAGTTCTTC | CSATALALYNEQFF
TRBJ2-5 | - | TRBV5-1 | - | TGCGCCAGCAGCTCTCAAGAGACCCAGTACTTC | CASSSQETQYF
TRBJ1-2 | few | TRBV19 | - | TGTGCCAGTAGTATCCCCGGGGATAGCTATGGCTACACCTTC | CASSIPGDSYGYTF
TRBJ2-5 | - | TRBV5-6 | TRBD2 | TGTGCCAGCAGACGCGGGGGGCACCAAGAGACCCAGTACTTC | CASRRGGHQETQYF
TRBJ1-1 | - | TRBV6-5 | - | TGTGCCAGCAGTTACGAGGGCATGAACACTGAAGCTTTCTTT | CASSYEGMNTEAFF
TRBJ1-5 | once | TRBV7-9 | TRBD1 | TGTGCCAGCAGCGTCACAGGGGCAGGCCAGCCCCAGCATTTT | CASSVTGAGQPQHF
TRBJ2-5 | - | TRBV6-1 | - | TGTGCCAGCTGGTACTCCGGGGCCCAGTACTTC | CASWYSGAQYF
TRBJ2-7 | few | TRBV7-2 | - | TGTGCCAGCAGCCCGTCGGGGTGGACTTCCTACGAGCAGTACTTC | CASSPSGWTSYEQYF
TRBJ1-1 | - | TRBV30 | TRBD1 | TGTGCCGGGGGAGGGACAGGGGGCTCAAGAACTGAAGCTTTCTTT | CAGGGTGGSRTEAFF